Each of the 25 T cell receptor beta chains below was sequenced from the same sample in a study of T cells after yellow fever vaccination. TCRdb redid the calling of the 5' RACE reads with MiXCR, one entry per CDR3 protein. This table has some 120,000 distinct CDR3 sequences, roughly 15% appearing once. This specimen consisted of CD8+ T cells sorted from PBMCs, obtained 5 days after the yellow fever booster vaccination. These receptors were obtained from a young man who received the YFV17D yellow fever vaccine.

The chain uses TRBV6-5 and TRBJ1-5; 8 bases map to TRBD1. With V trimmed by 4 bases and J by 5 bases, 16 bases remained unmatched. Germline CDR1 and CDR2: MNHEY and SVGAGI. The CDR3 sequence is 18 residues long. CDR3 residues: CASSSYPPPDRVDQPQHF. In DNA form, the CDR3 reads TGTGCCAGCAGTTCCTACCCCCCTCCGGACAGGGTGGATCAGCCCCAGCATTTT.

In its sample, this clonotype was seen a few times. V gene TRBV3-1 combines with J gene TRBJ1-1; the match to TRBD1 covers 8 bases. J was trimmed by 0 bases and V by 5 bases; bases with no gene match: 14. Germline V gene data show CDR1 as LGHDT and CDR2 as YNNKEL (reference sequence). The CDR3 has 18 residues. The CDR3 loop is CASSTSWEDRAVNTEAFF. CDR3 in DNA: TGTGCCAGCAGCACCTCCTGGGAGGACAGGGCGGTGAACACTGAAGCTTTCTTT.

The DNA of the CDR3 is TGTGCCAGCTCACCTCCCGCCGGGACTAGCGGGGGGGCCGTGGCCTACAATGAGCAGTTCTTC. It specifies CASSPPAGTSGGAVAYNEQFF. The chain links TRBV18 to TRBJ2-1; 16 nucleotides match TRBD2. This CDR3 is 21 amino acids long. Germline V gene sequence: CDR1 KGHSH, CDR2 LQKENI. The V and J ends lost 3 bases and 2 bases, in that order; junction bases with no gene match: 13.

The sample holds a few counts of this clonotype. The CDR3 coding sequence is TGTGCCAGCAGCTTAGGGACGTCCCTTGGCTACACCTTC. Protein: CASSLGTSLGYTF. The rearrangement joins TRBV11-2 to TRBJ1-2; D gene uncertain. Per the germline V gene, CDR1 is SGHAT and CDR2 is FQNNGV. V gave up 1 base and J gave up 7 bases, with 10 bases separating them. This CDR3 has 13 residues.

This clonotype appeared once. The rearrangement joins TRBV7-9 to TRBJ2-1, with D possibly TRBD2 on 6 matching bases. Germline V gives CDR1 SEHNR, CDR2 FQNEAQ (reference sequence). This CDR3 is built from 13 residues. V lost 5 bases, J lost 6 bases, and 11 bases lay in between. The CDR3 here is CASSLGGFNEQFF. CDR3 in DNA: TGTGCCAGCAGCCTGGGAGGATTCAATGAGCAGTTCTTC.

The rearrangement uses TRBV7-6 and TRBJ2-1, with TRBD2 identical over 9 bases. CDR1 and CDR2 from the germline V gene are SGHVS and FNYEAQ. The CDR3 totals 18 residues. The V gene end was trimmed by 0 bases and the J gene end by 6 bases; junction bases not matched to a gene: 12. In nucleotides, the CDR3 is TGTGCCAGCAGCTTAGCTATAGGGCCAGCGGGGGGCTTCAATGAGCAGTTCTTC. Translating it yields CASSLAIGPAGGFNEQFF.

This clonotype was observed a handful of times. The chain links TRBV29-1 to TRBJ1-4; D call uncertain. Germline V gene lookup returns CDR1 SQVTM and CDR2 ANQGSEA. This CDR3 contains 14 residues. V was shortened by 1 base and J by 5 bases, with 11 bases between the two germline ends. The CDR3 reads CSVEVAGQNEKLFF. CDR3 nucleotide sequence: TGCAGCGTTGAAGTCGCGGGTCAGAATGAAAAACTGTTTTTT.

This clonotype was observed a handful of times. The rearrangement uses TRBV20-1 and TRBJ2-7, with D possibly matching TRBD2 (6 bases). The CDR3 length is 14 residues. Germline V gene data show CDR1 as DFQATT and CDR2 as SNEGSKA (reference sequence). Deletions cut 3 bases from V and 6 bases from J, with 18 bases between. In DNA, the CDR3 is TGCAGTGCTAGCCCGGGACTGGGAGGAGGCGAGCAGTACTTC. This gives the protein CSASPGLGGGEQYF.

This chain links TRBV12-3 or TRBV12-4 with TRBJ2-7, with TRBD1 matching 9 bases. Trimming cost V 0 bases and J 4 bases; bases outside gene matches: 13. This CDR3 has 18 amino acids. The CDR3 region is CASSLALIFGQGLYEQYF. The CDR3 DNA reads as TGTGCCAGCAGTTTAGCGCTAATTTTCGGACAGGGGTTATACGAGCAGTACTTC.

This clonotype was observed a handful of times. CDR3 residues: CASSLARGSYNEQFF. Written as DNA, the CDR3 is TGTGCCAGCAGCTTGGCCAGGGGCTCCTACAATGAGCAGTTCTTC. This chain links TRBV5-5 with TRBJ2-1; maybe TRBD1 (6 bases). V lost 0 bases, J lost 0 bases, and 7 bases lay in between. The germline V gene has CDR1 SGHKS and CDR2 YYEKEE (reference sequence). The CDR3 covers 15 residues.

This chain links TRBV7-8 with TRBJ2-7; D gene uncertain. Per the germline V gene, CDR1 is SGHVS and CDR2 is FQNEAQ. Trimming cost V 2 bases and J 0 bases, with 14 bases left between them. The CDR3 totals 16 residues. CDR3 DNA: TGTGCCAGCAGCTTATTGGGCAGTGATTCCTCCTACGAGCAGTACGTC. Amino acid sequence: CASSLLGSDSSYEQYV.

The rearrangement uses TRBV7-9 and TRBJ2-5; 9 bases match TRBD1. CDR3 length equals 14 residues. Germline V CDR1 and CDR2: SEHNR, FQNEAQ (reference sequence). J was trimmed by 5 bases and V by 4 bases; bases with no gene match: 5. The CDR3 loop reads CASSSRTGDETQYF. The DNA of the CDR3 is TGTGCCAGCAGCTCGCGGACAGGGGATGAGACCCAGTACTTC. The whole variable domain, filled in from reference TRBV7-9 and TRBJ2-5, reads DTGVSQNPRHKITKRGQNVTFRCDPISEHNRLYWYRQTLGQGPEFLTYFQNEAQLEKSRLLSDRFSAERPKGSFSTLEIQRTEQGDSAMYLCASSSRTGDETQYFGPGTRLLVL.

The chain has TRBV9 and TRBJ1-1; D ambiguous. The CDR3 consists of 13 residues. V lost 3 bases and J 4 bases, leaving 10 bases between the germline ends. Germline V CDR1 and CDR2: SGDLS, YYNGEE. CDR3 sequence (DNA): TGTGCCAGCAGCGAAGGACCCGTCACTGAAGCTTTCTTT. Its translation: CASSEGPVTEAFF.

The rearrangement links TRBV9 to TRBJ2-1; TRBD1 might be the D (6 bases). The V and J ends lost 1 base and 0 bases respectively, with 8 bases between them. Germline assignment: CDR1 SGDLS and CDR2 YYNGEE. The CDR3 extends over 15 amino acids. The CDR3 DNA is TGTGCCAGCAGCGTAACAGGGAGCTCCTACAATGAGCAGTTCTTC. It yields the protein CASSVTGSSYNEQFF.

This clonotype turned up a few times. V usage is TRBV9 and J usage is TRBJ2-7; D may match TRBD1 or TRBD2 (5 bases each). Germline loops: CDR1 SGDLS, CDR2 YYNGEE. V lost 0 bases and J 6 bases, leaving 10 bases between the germline ends. The CDR3 has 13 amino acids. This CDR3 reads CASSVDGTSEQYF. DNA of the CDR3: TGTGCCAGCAGCGTAGACGGGACGTCCGAGCAGTACTTC.

This chain links TRBV6-5 with TRBJ2-1; D is perhaps TRBD2 (5 bases). The CDR3 contains 12 residues. From germline, CDR1 is MNHEY and CDR2 SVGAGI. Trimming stripped 4 bases from V and 15 bases from J, with 16 bases between. CDR3 residues: CASSLKLGVWFF. The DNA for the CDR3 is TGTGCCAGCAGTTTAAAACTAGGCGTTTGGTTCTTC.

This clonotype was counted only a few times. V is TRBV7-8 and J is TRBJ2-7, with 7 bases that match TRBD1. The CDR3 has 15 amino acids. The V and J ends lost 6 bases and 0 bases, in that order; junction bases with no gene match: 8. Germline CDR1 SGHVS, CDR2 FQNEAQ. Here the CDR3 DNA reads TGTGCCAGCAGATGGGGACAGCCTTTCTCCTACGAGCAGTACGTC. It translates to CASRWGQPFSYEQYV.

A few counts support this clonotype. This sequence joins TRBV4-3 and TRBJ2-3; TRBD2 agrees at 10 bases. V gave up 0 bases and J gave up 6 bases; unmatched junction bases: 9. The germline CDR1 and CDR2 sequences are LGHNA and YSLEER. CDR3 length equals 17 residues. For the CDR3, the DNA is TGCGCCAGCAGCCAAGATAGGGCTAGCGGGGGCGGGGATACGCAGTATTTT. This gives the protein CASSQDRASGGGDTQYF.

The V and J genes are TRBV5-4 and TRBJ2-2; D is unresolved. V was trimmed by 0 bases and J by 4 bases, leaving 10 bases between them. CDR3 size: 15 residues. Germline V gives CDR1 SGHNT, CDR2 YYREEE (reference sequence). The CDR3 sequence is CASSLGVGGTGELFF. The CDR3 region has the DNA TGTGCCAGCAGCTTGGGGGTAGGCGGCACCGGGGAGCTGTTTTTT.

The V call is TRBV7-9, the J call TRBJ1-5; D is possibly TRBD1 (5 bases). V was trimmed by 3 bases and J by 2 bases, leaving 11 bases between them. CDR1 is SEHNR and CDR2 is FQNEAQ in the germline V gene (reference sequence). CDR3 length equals 15 residues. The CDR3 protein is CASSLGGTGNQPQHF. Written as DNA, the CDR3 is TGTGCCAGCAGCTTGGGGGGAACGGGCAATCAGCCCCAGCATTTT.

V gene TRBV29-1 combines with J gene TRBJ2-3; TRBD2 matches 10 bases. The CDR3 is 14 amino acids. CDR1 is SQVTM, CDR2 ANQGSEA, per germline. Losses at the gene ends were 2 bases for V and 5 bases for J; bases not matched to a gene: 4. The CDR3 loop reads CSVELAGALDTQYF. CDR3 coding DNA: TGCAGCGTTGAACTAGCGGGGGCCTTAGATACGCAGTATTTT.

This clonotype has more than one count but fewer than ten. The V call is TRBV9, the J call TRBJ2-1; 8 bases are a match to TRBD2. This CDR3 has 14 amino acids. Germline V gene lookup returns CDR1 SGDLS and CDR2 YYNGEE. The trim removed 3 bases at V and 6 bases at J, leaving 5 bases unmatched. The DNA for the CDR3 is TGTGCCAGCAGCGATGCCGGGACTAGCAATGAGCAGTTCTTC. This translates into CASSDAGTSNEQFF.

The rearrangement uses TRBV7-3 and TRBJ2-1, with D possibly matching TRBD1 (6 bases). Germline loops: CDR1 SGHTA, CDR2 FQGTGA. This CDR3 is built from 15 residues. Deletions cut 1 base from V and 9 bases from J, with 16 bases between. The CDR3 spells CASSLKGLGALEQFF. The CDR3 DNA is TGTGCCAGCAGCTTAAAGGGCCTGGGGGCACTTGAGCAGTTCTTC.

This clonotype appeared a few times. The rearrangement uses TRBV3-2 and TRBJ2-7; the table calls TRBD2, which could not be checked here. TRBV3-2 is deemed a pseudogene. The CDR3 length is 14 residues. The CDR3 sequence is CASSSRSPGGEQYV. The DNA for the CDR3 is TGTGCCAGCAGCTCCAGGAGCCCCGGAGGGGAGCAGTACGTC.

The CDR3 sequence: CASRQGDEQYF. In nucleotides, the CDR3 is TGCGCCAGCAGACAGGGGGACGAGCAGTACTTC. The chain couples TRBV4-3 to TRBJ2-7; TRBD1 agrees at 8 bases. The CDR3 covers 11 residues. V was clipped by 6 bases and J by 5 bases; unmatched bases: 0. The germline V gene encodes CDR1 LGHNA and CDR2 YSLEER.